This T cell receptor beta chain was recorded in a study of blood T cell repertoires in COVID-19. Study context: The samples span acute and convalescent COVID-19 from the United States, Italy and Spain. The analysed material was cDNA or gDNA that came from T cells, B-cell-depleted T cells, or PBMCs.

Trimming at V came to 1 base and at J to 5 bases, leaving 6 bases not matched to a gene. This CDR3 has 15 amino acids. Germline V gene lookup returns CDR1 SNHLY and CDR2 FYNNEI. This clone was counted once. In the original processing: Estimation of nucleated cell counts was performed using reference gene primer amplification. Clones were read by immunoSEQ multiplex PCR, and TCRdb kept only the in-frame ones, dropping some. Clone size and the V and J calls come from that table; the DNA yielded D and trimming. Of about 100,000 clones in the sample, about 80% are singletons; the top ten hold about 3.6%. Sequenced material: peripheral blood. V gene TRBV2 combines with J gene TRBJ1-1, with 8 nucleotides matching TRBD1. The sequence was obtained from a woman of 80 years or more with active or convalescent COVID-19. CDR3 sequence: CASSEEDRGWTEAFF. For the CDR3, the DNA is TGTGCCAGCAGTGAAGAAGACAGGGGTTGGACTGAAGCTTTCTTT.